The 18 T cell receptor beta chains below were found in one sample sequenced in a study of T cells in Graves' hyperthyroidism and ophthalmopathy. It was RNA transcripts that yielded the amplified TCR beta CDR3 regions. Using the HTBI primer set, a first-round RT-PCR was run on the TCR CDR3. MiXCR, run by TCRdb on the multiplex PCR reads, gives a single entry per CDR3 protein. This sample has fewer than 550,000 distinct CDR3 sequences; roughly 14% occur once, and the top ten carry approximately 7.5%. Material: blood. The receptors were sampled from a woman between 18 and 30 years old with Graves' hyperthyroidism.

The table lists this clonotype with many counts. This chain joins TRBV5-4 and TRBJ2-1, with D uncertain. V was trimmed by 1 base and J by 8 bases, leaving 10 bases between them. Per germline, CDR1 SGHNT and CDR2 YYREEE (reference sequence). CDR3 length equals 13 residues. The CDR3 bases are TGTGCCAGCAGCTTGACGGCTGGGGATGAGCAGTTCTTC. This translates into CASSLTAGDEQFF.

This clonotype was counted many times. A clone one base away is much larger, so this may be a read error. The CDR3 protein is CASSWTSGSTDTQYF. The CDR3 DNA is TGTGCCAGCAGTTGGACTAGCGGGAGCACAGATACGCAGTATTTT. This chain connects TRBV6-1 to TRBJ2-3; 11 positions agree with TRBD2. This CDR3 has 15 residues. J was trimmed by 0 bases and V by 5 bases; bases with no gene match: 1. In germline, CDR1 is MNHNS, CDR2 SASEGT.

V is TRBV10-1 and J is TRBJ2-6; D is perhaps TRBD1 (5 bases). Germline lookup yields CDR1 WNHNN and CDR2 SYGVQD (reference sequence). The CDR3 is 20 residues long. The V end was cut by 6 bases, the J end by 2 bases, with 26 bases between. This chain's CDR3 is CASSRTFEQALNTGANVLTF. Written as DNA, the CDR3 is TGCGCCAGCAGCCGGACATTTGAGCAAGCCCTGAATACTGGGGCCAACGTCCTGACTTTC.

This clonotype was detected ten times or more. The chain has TRBV14 and TRBJ2-1; D could derive from TRBD1 or TRBD2 (6 bases each). CDR1 is SGHDN, CDR2 FVKESK, per germline. V was clipped by 3 bases and J by 6 bases, with 12 bases between them. The CDR3 is 14 amino acids. Here the CDR3 DNA reads TGTGCCAGCAGCCAGCCGGGGGCTCGCAATGAGCAGTTCTTC. This sequence encodes CASSQPGARNEQFF.

This clonotype was observed many times. V gene TRBV19 combines with J gene TRBJ1-1; 7 positions match TRBD1. The junction had 4 bases not matched to a gene; V was cut back by 2 bases and J by 1 base. Germline values: CDR1 LNHDA, CDR2 SQIVND (reference sequence). CDR3 length equals 15 residues. The CDR3 DNA follows: TGTGCCAGTAGTATATCCGGGACAGCGAACACTGAAGCTTTCTTT. It is translated as CASSISGTANTEAFF.

The gene calls are TRBV19 and TRBJ1-1; D ambiguous. This CDR3 region has 15 residues. In germline, CDR1 is LNHDA, CDR2 SQIVND (reference sequence). Trimming cost V 5 bases and J 0 bases, with 13 bases left between them. CDR3 coding DNA: TGTGCCAGTAGTCCGCGGACGGCTATGAACACTGAAGCTTTCTTT. This gives the protein CASSPRTAMNTEAFF.

This chain uses TRBV20-1 with TRBJ2-7, with 7 bases lining up with TRBD1. The germline gives CDR1 DFQATT, CDR2 SNEGSKA (reference sequence). This CDR3 contains 16 residues. Unmatched junction bases numbered 12, after V lost 0 bases and J lost 4 bases. CDR3 in amino acids: CSARDKGTGQRYEQYF. The DNA for the CDR3 is TGCAGTGCTAGAGATAAGGGGACGGGACAGAGATACGAGCAGTACTTC.

This clonotype was picked up many times. The rearrangement links TRBV2 to TRBJ2-1; D perhaps matches TRBD1 (5 bases). In germline, CDR1 is SNHLY, CDR2 FYNNEI. V was trimmed by 4 bases and J by 0 bases, leaving 10 bases between them. The CDR3 contains 15 residues. This CDR3 is CASSGGVSSYNEQFF. The CDR3 nucleotides are TGTGCCAGCAGTGGGGGCGTTAGCTCCTACAATGAGCAGTTCTTC.

This clonotype showed up many times. The chain is built from TRBV12-3 or TRBV12-4 and TRBJ2-1; 7 bases are shared with TRBD2. The ends lost 4 bases at V and 7 bases at J; junction bases unmatched: 10. The CDR3 consists of 15 residues. The CDR3 bases are TGTGCCAGCAGTTGGCGGTCGGGGGGTAATAATGAGCAGTTCTTC. It yields the protein CASSWRSGGNNEQFF.

This chain connects TRBV6-5 to TRBJ1-4; D is unresolved. Germline assignment: CDR1 MNHEY and CDR2 SVGAGI. V was clipped by 2 bases and J by 3 bases, with 7 bases between them. CDR3 length: 14 residues. The CDR3 bases are TGTGCCAGCAGTTACCTCAGCTCTAATGAAAAACTGTTTTTT. It translates to CASSYLSSNEKLFF.

Ten or more counts support this clonotype. V gene TRBV28 combines with J gene TRBJ2-5, with 7 bases lining up with TRBD1. Germline assignment: CDR1 MDHEN and CDR2 SYDVKM. The CDR3 has 14 amino acids. With 2 bases clipped from V and 7 bases from J, the junction kept 7 bases outside the gene matches. The CDR3 sequence: CASSLQGGEGTQYF. In DNA, the CDR3 is TGTGCCAGCAGTTTACAAGGGGGCGAAGGGACCCAGTACTTC.

This clonotype was seen repeatedly, ten times or more. The chain combines TRBV28 with TRBJ1-2; 11 nucleotides match TRBD1. Germline V gives CDR1 MDHEN, CDR2 SYDVKM. CDR3 length: 16 amino acids. Trimming took 5 bases from V and 3 from J; bases not matched to a gene: 8. The CDR3 sequence: CASSRGQGAPDYGYTF. In DNA, the CDR3 is TGTGCCAGCAGTCGAGGACAGGGGGCGCCGGACTATGGCTACACCTTC.

This clonotype was counted at least ten times. The chain is built from TRBV18 and TRBJ2-5; maybe TRBD2 (6 bases). This CDR3 is built from 14 residues. In germline, CDR1 is KGHSH, CDR2 LQKENI. Trimming pared 3 bases from V and 5 bases from J, leaving 13 bases between. CDR3 bases: TGTGCCAGCTCACCGGAGACTAGGCCGGAGACCCAGTACTTC. Translation: CASSPETRPETQYF.

This clonotype has at least ten counts. The V gene is TRBV27, the J gene TRBJ2-7; 7 bases match TRBD2. CDR1 and CDR2 from the germline V gene are MNHEY and SMNVEV (reference sequence). The trim removed 6 bases at V and 2 bases at J, leaving 10 bases unmatched. This CDR3 is 15 amino acids long. CDR3 DNA sequence: TGTGCCAGCAGGGTGCGGCGGGAGCCCGCCTACGAGCAGTACTTC. It is translated as CASRVRREPAYEQYF.

The chain employs TRBV20-1 and TRBJ2-3; TRBD2 aligns across 9 bases. Germline values: CDR1 DFQATT, CDR2 SNEGSKA (reference sequence). The CDR3 length is 14 residues. Trimming removed 4 bases from V and 4 bases from J; junction bases left unmatched: 6. CDR3 residues: CSANLAGASDTQYF. In DNA form, the CDR3 reads TGCAGTGCTAATTTAGCGGGAGCATCAGATACGCAGTATTTT.

This clonotype appeared many times. The rearrangement links TRBV20-1 to TRBJ1-3; D unresolved. Germline values: CDR1 DFQATT, CDR2 SNEGSKA (reference sequence). CDR3 length: 11 amino acids. V lost 6 bases to trimming and J lost 3 bases, with 6 bases between them. The CDR3 DNA reads as TGCAGTGCGAAGGGTGGAAACACCATATATTTT. Translated, it gives CSAKGGNTIYF.

This chain joins TRBV12-3 or TRBV12-4 and TRBJ2-1; D possibly corresponds to TRBD2 (6 bases). CDR3 length equals 15 residues. V was pared by 6 bases and J by 0 bases, with 12 bases between. The CDR3 region has the DNA TGTGCCAGCAGCCGGGACTTCAGCTCCTACAATGAGCAGTTCTTC. Translated: CASSRDFSSYNEQFF.

The J gene is TRBJ1-5, the V gene TRBV27; 7 nucleotides line up with TRBD1. Germline assignment: CDR1 MNHEY and CDR2 SMNVEV (reference sequence). V trimming: 3 bases; J trimming: 1 base; junction bases outside the gene matches: 6. The CDR3 extends over 16 amino acids. CDR3 DNA sequence: TGTGCCAGCAGTTTCGCAGGGGGTCGGAGCAATCAGCCCCAGCATTTT. Its translation is CASSFAGGRSNQPQHF.